This T cell receptor (beta chain) was captured in a study of blood T cells in healthy people across ages. The CDR3 loop spans 14 amino acids. V lost 1 base, J lost 4 bases, and 11 bases lay in between. The germline V gene encodes CDR1 GTSNPN and CDR2 SVGIG (reference sequence). Primers used in a second PCR of roughly 6 to 11 cycles were a sample-barcoded 5' primer and a J-beta primer mix. Every single cDNA molecule received a tag from a template-switch adaptor with 12 random nucleotides. TCRdb used MiXCR to reprocess the 5' RACE reads, holding one entry per CDR3 protein. Here the sample spans 1.5 million to 2 million distinct CDR3 sequences, 28% being singletons.

The source is a woman aged 25-40 years in good health. The V gene is TRBV30, the J gene TRBJ2-1; possibly TRBD1 for D (7 bases). Sequenced sample: blood. DNA of the CDR3: TGTGCCTGGAGTGGCGGGACAGTTTACAATGAGCAGTTCTTC. The encoded protein is CAWSGGTVYNEQFF.